The 22 T cell receptor beta chains in this list originate from one sample, sequenced in a study of T cells in Graves' hyperthyroidism and ophthalmopathy. Authors of the study amplified TCR beta CDR3 regions from RNA transcripts. Carried out on the TCR CDR3, a first-round RT-PCR used the HTBI primer set. TCRdb redid the calling of the multiplex PCR reads with MiXCR, one entry per CDR3 protein. The top ten clones hold 15% to 20% of a sample with hundreds of thousands of distinct CDR3 sequences, around 17% of them seen once. The specimen sequenced was blood. The receptor source for this set is a woman under 30 with Graves' hyperthyroidism.

This sequence joins TRBV3-1 and TRBJ2-1, with D perhaps TRBD2 (5 bases). The V end lost 0 bases, the J end lost 3 bases, and 12 bases lay between the germline ends. Germline V gene lookup returns CDR1 LGHDT and CDR2 YNNKEL (reference sequence). CDR3 length: 16 amino acids. CDR3 in DNA: TGTGCCAGCAGCCAAGATCGCGCTAGCATCTACAATGAGCAGTTCTTC. Encoded protein: CASSQDRASIYNEQFF.

This clonotype was seen many times. The V gene is TRBV6-5, the J gene TRBJ1-5; a weak D match, TRBD1 (5 bases). The CDR3 sequence is 14 residues long. Germline CDR1 and CDR2: MNHEY and SVGAGI. Trimming removed 4 bases from V and 7 bases from J, with 14 bases in between. The CDR3 nucleotides are TGTGCCAGCAGTTCAGGAGGGGAGGTCCAGCCCCAGCATTTT. Residues: CASSSGGEVQPQHF.

The sample holds many counts of this clonotype. The chain is built from TRBV27 and TRBJ2-1, with TRBD2 identical over 7 bases. The germline CDR1 and CDR2 sequences are MNHEY and SMNVEV (reference sequence). The junction had 13 bases not matched to a gene; V was cut back by 8 bases and J by 0 bases. There are 17 residues in the CDR3. CDR3 amino acids: CASCFTPAGPSYNEQFF. The DNA for the CDR3 is TGTGCCAGCTGCTTCACTCCAGCGGGACCCTCCTACAATGAGCAGTTCTTC.

This clonotype was detected ten times or more. The chain employs TRBV20-1 and TRBJ2-3; 10 bases align to TRBD2. Trimming cost V 5 bases and J 6 bases; bases outside gene matches: 14. This CDR3 is 16 amino acids long. The germline V gene encodes CDR1 DFQATT and CDR2 SNEGSKA (reference sequence). CDR3 sequence (DNA): TGCAGTGCTCCGAGACCGAGGACTAGCGGAAGTGATACGCAGTATTTT. Encoded protein: CSAPRPRTSGSDTQYF.

This clonotype has a handful of counts. The chain joins TRBV2 to TRBJ1-4; D remains ambiguous. The CDR3 length is 14 residues. V lost 4 bases and J lost 8, with 14 bases in between. The germline CDR1 and CDR2 sequences are SNHLY and FYNNEI. This CDR3 reads CASSVRHRKEKLFF. As DNA, the CDR3 is TGTGCCAGCAGTGTCCGACATAGGAAAGAAAAACTGTTTTTT.

This CDR3 is CASRLRHFMGGYNEQFF. DNA for the CDR3: TGTGCCAGCAGACTAAGACATTTCATGGGGGGATACAATGAGCAGTTCTTC. The chain links TRBV11-2 to TRBJ2-1, with D possibly matching TRBD2 (6 bases). V lost 6 bases to trimming and J lost 4 bases, with 22 bases between them. Germline V CDR1 and CDR2: SGHAT, FQNNGV. The CDR3 runs to 17 residues.

The chain uses TRBV6-1 and TRBJ1-5; D unclear. Trimming removed 2 bases from V and 0 bases from J, with 8 bases in between. The germline CDR1 and CDR2 sequences are MNHNS and SASEGT. The CDR3 length is 15 residues. CDR3 sequence reads: CASSEWSYSNQPQHF. CDR3 nucleotides: TGTGCCAGCAGTGAATGGTCCTATAGCAATCAGCCCCAGCATTTT.

The chain carries TRBV30 and TRBJ1-1; 7 positions match TRBD1. Germline lookup yields CDR1 GTSNPN and CDR2 SVGIG (reference sequence). This CDR3 is built from 15 residues. V was clipped by 4 bases and J by 4 bases; unmatched bases: 12. The CDR3 sequence is CAWTLTGTATTEAFF. CDR3 nucleotides: TGTGCCTGGACCTTAACCGGGACAGCCACCACTGAAGCTTTCTTT.

This clonotype has at least ten counts. The chain has TRBV5-6 and TRBJ1-1, with D tentatively TRBD1 (5 bases). CDR3 length equals 15 residues. Deletions cut 4 bases from V and 2 bases from J, with 15 bases between. Germline CDR1 and CDR2: SGHDT and YYEEEE. The DNA of the CDR3 is TGTGCCAGCAGCGGCTACGGGACGGACAACACTGAAGCTTTCTTT. Translated, it gives CASSGYGTDNTEAFF. Looking up the rest from reference TRBV5-6 and TRBJ1-1 gives the full variable domain: DAGVTQSPTHLIKTRGQQVTLRCSPKSGHDTVSWYQQALGQGPQFIFQYYEEEERQRGNFPDRFSGHQFPNYSSELNVNALLLGDSALYLCASSGYGTDNTEAFFGQGTRLTVV.

V and J are TRBV19 and TRBJ2-1, with a possible D match to TRBD1 (5 bases). The ends were cut back, 4 bases at V and 2 bases at J, with 15 bases in the middle. The CDR3 totals 16 residues. CDR1 is LNHDA, CDR2 SQIVND, per germline (reference sequence). CDR3 DNA sequence: TGTGCCAGTAGTAATCCTAAGGGGATAGCCTACAATGAGCAGTTCTTC. This codes for CASSNPKGIAYNEQFF. Variable domain in full (rest from reference TRBV19 and TRBJ2-1): DGGITQSPKYLFRKEGQNVTLSCEQNLNHDAMYWYRQDPGQGLRLIYYSQIVNDFQKGDIAEGYSVSREKKESFPLTVTSAQKNPTAFYLCASSNPKGIAYNEQFFGPGTRLTVL.

This clonotype has a handful of counts. CDR3 sequence reads: CASSPQGGPRGQFF. The DNA for the CDR3 is TGCGCCAGCAGCCCCCAAGGCGGCCCAAGGGGGCAGTTCTTC. This rearrangement joins TRBV10-1 to TRBJ2-1, with D possibly TRBD1 on 5 matching bases. This CDR3 contains 14 residues. V lost 6 bases to trimming and J lost 12 bases, with 21 bases between them. In germline, CDR1 is WNHNN, CDR2 SYGVQD (reference sequence).

In this sample, this clonotype turned up a few times. The J gene is TRBJ2-5, the V gene TRBV30; 9 positions agree with TRBD2. This CDR3 is 14 amino acids long. Germline trimming cut 8 bases from V and 2 bases from J; bases unmatched to any gene: 9. The germline V gene encodes CDR1 GTSNPN and CDR2 SVGIG (reference sequence). The CDR3, as DNA: TGTGCCGGGACTAGCAGCTACTTACAAGAGACCCAGTACTTC. Protein: CAGTSSYLQETQYF.

The V gene is TRBV18, the J gene TRBJ2-6; no clear D gene. Trimming shortened V by 5 bases and J by 5 bases, and 13 bases separated the two germline ends. Looked up from germline, CDR1 is KGHSH and CDR2 is LQKENI. The CDR3 has 15 amino acids. CDR3: CASSTTLPRANVLTF. Written as DNA, the CDR3 is TGTGCCAGCTCAACTACCCTCCCGCGGGCCAACGTCCTGACTTTC.

This clonotype has a count of ten or more. The gene calls are TRBV7-2 and TRBJ2-7, with TRBD2 matching over 10 bases. Germline CDR1 reads SGHTA; CDR2 reads FQGNSA. Trimming at V came to 5 bases and at J to 3 bases, leaving 4 bases not matched to a gene. The CDR3 is made up of 14 amino acids. The CDR3 loop reads CASSTQRGGYEQYF. The CDR3, as DNA: TGTGCCAGCAGCACGCAGCGGGGGGGCTACGAGCAGTACTTC.

The chain carries TRBV20-1 and TRBJ2-7; no reliable D call. The germline CDR1 and CDR2 sequences are DFQATT and SNEGSKA (reference sequence). Trimming stripped 6 bases from V and 3 bases from J, with 18 bases between. This CDR3 region has 14 residues. The CDR3 loop is CSATDSIELYEQYF. The CDR3 region has the DNA TGCAGTGCCACCGACTCCATCGAACTCTACGAGCAGTACTTC.

This clonotype was counted once. The chain is built from TRBV9 and TRBJ2-2; D possibly corresponds to TRBD2 (7 bases). V was clipped by 4 bases and J by 4 bases, with 14 bases between them. The CDR3 sequence is 15 residues long. Looked up from germline, CDR1 is SGDLS and CDR2 is YYNGEE. DNA of the CDR3: TGTGCCAGCAGCAAAAGAGGGGGGGGCACCGGGGAGCTGTTTTTT. It is translated as CASSKRGGGTGELFF.

This clonotype was counted only a few times. The genes are TRBV4-3 and TRBJ2-7, with D tentatively TRBD1 (7 bases). This CDR3 is built from 16 residues. Germline lookup yields CDR1 LGHNA and CDR2 YSLEER. Trimming took off 0 bases at V and 6 bases at J, with 18 bases between the two ends. Here the CDR3 reads CASSQDGHRGLAEQYF. The CDR3 coding sequence is TGCGCCAGCAGCCAAGATGGTCACAGGGGACTCGCCGAGCAGTACTTC.

The sample holds many counts of this clonotype. The CDR3 DNA reads TGTGCCAGCAGCTTAGAAGTCCTCCTCGAGCAGTACTTC. Encoded protein: CASSLEVLLEQYF. This rearrangement joins TRBV7-2 to TRBJ2-7; D not certain. In germline, CDR1 is SGHTA, CDR2 FQGNSA. Trimming removed 1 base from V and 6 bases from J, with 10 bases in between. The CDR3 runs to 13 residues.

This clonotype was detected a few times. The chain couples TRBV7-9 to TRBJ2-7; the D gene is possibly TRBD1 (5 bases). In germline, CDR1 is SEHNR, CDR2 FQNEAQ (reference sequence). The V and J ends lost 1 base and 5 bases respectively, with 12 bases between them. The CDR3 is 14 amino acids. CDR3 DNA: TGTGCCAGCAGCTTAGTAGGGGATTACCACGAGCAGTACTTC. It codes for CASSLVGDYHEQYF.

The gene calls are TRBV29-1 and TRBJ1-2; possibly TRBD1 for D (6 bases). The germline CDR1 and CDR2 sequences are SQVTM and ANQGSEA. This CDR3 is 14 amino acids long. With 0 bases removed from V and 8 bases from J, the gap between germline ends came to 16 bases. CDR3 sequence reads: CSVEDMDGGYGYTF. CDR3 DNA sequence: TGCAGCGTTGAAGATATGGACGGGGGCTACGGCTACACCTTC.

This clonotype was seen a few times. The rearrangement uses TRBV4-1 and TRBJ1-1; D gene ambiguous. CDR1 and CDR2 from the germline V gene are MGHRA and YSYEKL. The CDR3 extends over 13 amino acids. Between the trimmed V and J ends, which lost 1 base and 4 bases, there was a span of 7 bases. The CDR3 here is CASSQGSSTEAFF. The DNA for the CDR3 is TGCGCCAGCAGCCAAGGTTCGTCCACTGAAGCTTTCTTT.

The chain has TRBV19 and TRBJ1-4; D is uncertain. V was clipped by 1 base and J by 4 bases, with 7 bases between them. This CDR3 region has 14 residues. Germline CDR1 reads LNHDA; CDR2 reads SQIVND (reference sequence). The CDR3 nucleotides read TGTGCCAGTAGTATAGGCGGAAATAATGAAAAACTGTTTTTT. Translation: CASSIGGNNEKLFF.